The 15 T cell receptor beta chains below all came from one sample that was sequenced in a study of OX40 agonist ivuxolimab in advanced cancers. Profiled with immunoSEQ multiplex PCR; TCRdb holds only in-frame clones, not every one. This sample has roughly 88,000 clones, with around 87% found just once. The material sequenced was CD4+ or CD8+ T cells sorted from blood, taken in a trial of the OX40 agonist ivuxolimab. The receptors originated from an adult with an advanced solid tumor such as melanoma, head and neck, liver or kidney cancer.

As to this clone: The sample contains more than one DNA sequence encoding this CDR3. This chain uses TRBV4-3 with TRBJ2-4; tentative D call: TRBD2 (6 bases). V was cut by 1 base and J by 3 bases, with 7 bases left in between. The CDR3 has 14 amino acids. Germline V lookup: CDR1 LGHNA, CDR2 YSLEER. The CDR3 DNA reads TGCGCCAGCAGCCAAGCCGGGGGCAAAAACATTCAGTACTTC. Protein: CASSQAGGKNIQYF.

The chain recombines TRBV9 with TRBJ1-2, with D perhaps matching TRBD1 (5 bases). CDR3 length: 15 amino acids. Trimming left V 4 bases short and J 8 bases short, with 21 bases between. Germline-derived CDR1 and CDR2 are SGDLS and YYNGEE. CDR3 region: CASSLGQWGVGGYTF. CDR3 sequence (DNA): TGTGCCAGCAGCCTAGGGCAATGGGGGGTTGGAGGCTACACCTTC.

J is TRBJ1-1 and V is TRBV6-5; no definite D call. V dropped 0 bases and J dropped 4 bases, with 6 bases sitting between them. Looked up from germline, CDR1 is MNHEY and CDR2 is SVGAGI. CDR3 length: 13 amino acids. The chain's CDR3 is CASSYSFGTEAFF. As DNA, the CDR3 is TGTGCCAGCAGTTACTCCTTTGGCACTGAAGCTTTCTTT.

V usage is TRBV5-1 and J usage is TRBJ1-1; weak D call: TRBD1 (5 bases). V was shortened by 0 bases and J by 1 base, with 13 bases between the two germline ends. The CDR3 is 16 residues long. CDR1 SGHRS and CDR2 YFSETQ come from the germline V gene. This chain's CDR3 is CASSLELLTANTEAFF. The CDR3 bases are TGCGCCAGCAGCTTGGAGTTGTTGACAGCGAACACTGAAGCTTTCTTT.

The rearrangement uses TRBV6-5 and TRBJ2-3, with a possible D match to TRBD2 (5 bases). CDR3 length equals 14 residues. Trimming took off 2 bases at V and 4 bases at J, with 10 bases between the two ends. CDR1 is MNHEY and CDR2 is SVGAGI in the germline V gene. The CDR3 DNA reads TGTGCCAGCAGTTACGGTGGGAGCTCAGATACGCAGTATTTT. As protein: CASSYGGSSDTQYF.

The chain uses TRBV7-9 and TRBJ2-4; D not resolved. V was trimmed by 3 bases and J by 8 bases, leaving 8 bases between them. The V gene's germline CDR1 is SEHNR and CDR2 FQNEAQ (reference sequence). CDR3 length equals 12 residues. The CDR3 is CASSFVDDIQYF. DNA for the CDR3: TGTGCCAGCAGCTTCGTGGATGACATTCAGTACTTC.

The chain combines TRBV19 with TRBJ1-5; D not resolved. The CDR3 is made up of 10 amino acids. Trimming removed 4 bases at V and 7 bases at J, with 2 bases between. Germline V lookup: CDR1 LNHDA, CDR2 SQIVND (reference sequence). The CDR3 spells CASSTQPQHF. CDR3 sequence (DNA): TGTGCCAGTAGTACCCAGCCCCAGCATTTT.

The chain has TRBV28 and TRBJ2-1; 13 nucleotides line up with TRBD2. CDR1 is MDHEN, CDR2 SYDVKM, per germline. Trimming cost V 7 bases and J 12 bases; bases outside gene matches: 9. This CDR3 comprises 14 residues. CDR3 in amino acids: CASTRPLAGGRQFF. The CDR3 DNA is TGTGCCAGCACCCGCCCACTAGCGGGAGGGAGGCAGTTCTTC.

The chain combines TRBV30 with TRBJ1-6; no definite D call. The V end lost 1 base, the J end lost 13 bases, and 11 bases lay between the germline ends. The CDR3 is 12 amino acids. Germline V lookup: CDR1 GTSNPN, CDR2 SVGIG (reference sequence). The CDR3 reads CAWSGAVRPLHF. The CDR3 nucleotides read TGTGCCTGGAGTGGGGCAGTCCGGCCCCTCCACTTT. Combining the CDR3 with reference TRBV30 and TRBJ1-6 gives the whole variable domain SQTIHQWPATLVQPVGSPLSLECTVEGTSNPNLYWYRQAAGRGLQLLFYSVGIGQISSEVPQNLSASRPQDRQFILSSKKLLLSDSGFYLCAWSGAVRPLHFGNGTRLTVT.

In its sample, this clone was seen a few times. The chain links TRBV5-6 to TRBJ2-3; TRBD1 or TRBD2 may be the D gene (5 bases each). Germline CDR1 and CDR2: SGHDT and YYEEEE. The CDR3 is made up of 14 amino acids. V was pared by 4 bases and J by 3 bases, with 12 bases between. Here the CDR3 reads CASSPGPGTDTQYF. CDR3 in DNA: TGTGCCAGCAGCCCGGGACCTGGGACAGATACGCAGTATTTT. The whole variable domain, filled in from reference TRBV5-6 and TRBJ2-3, reads DAGVTQSPTHLIKTRGQQVTLRCSPKSGHDTVSWYQQALGQGPQFIFQYYEEEERQRGNFPDRFSGHQFPNYSSELNVNALLLGDSALYLCASSPGPGTDTQYFGPGTRLTVL.

This rearrangement joins TRBV19 to TRBJ1-5; D not resolved. V was trimmed by 3 bases and J by 1 base, leaving 16 bases between them. This CDR3 comprises 17 residues. From germline, CDR1 is LNHDA and CDR2 SQIVND (reference sequence). In nucleotides, the CDR3 is TGTGCCAGTAGTATCATTTCGGCGATCGGGAGCAATCAGCCCCAGCATTTT. Residues: CASSIISAIGSNQPQHF.

The rearrangement joins TRBV6-4 to TRBJ2-1; 13 nucleotides match TRBD2. V shed 3 bases, J shed 9 bases, and the junction held 5 bases outside the gene matches. In germline, CDR1 is MRHNA, CDR2 SNTAGT. CDR3 size: 15 residues. CDR3 DNA sequence: TGTGCCAGCAGTGAACTAGCGGGAGGGCACGGTGAGCAGTTCTTC. Translating gives CASSELAGGHGEQFF.

CDR3 sequence reads: CASSSRNEQFF. CDR3 DNA: TGTGCCAGCAGCTCGCGGAATGAGCAGTTCTTC. This chain joins TRBV11-2 and TRBJ2-1; D gene uncertain. V was cut by 4 bases and J by 7 bases, with 5 bases left in between. CDR1 is SGHAT, CDR2 FQNNGV, per germline. This CDR3 is 11 amino acids long.

The chain uses TRBV19 and TRBJ1-5; possibly TRBD1 for D (6 bases). CDR1 LNHDA and CDR2 SQIVND come from the germline V gene (reference sequence). V lost 5 bases and J lost 6, with 17 bases in between. This CDR3 is 15 amino acids long. The CDR3 region is CASSARGGTAQPQHF. CDR3 bases: TGTGCCAGTAGTGCCCGAGGGGGTACAGCTCAGCCCCAGCATTTT.

V and J are TRBV28 and TRBJ1-1; D ambiguous. CDR3 length: 11 residues. V dropped 7 bases and J dropped 0 bases, with 3 bases sitting between them. CDR1 and CDR2 (germline): MDHEN, SYDVKM. CDR3 nucleotides: TGTGCCAGCAAAATGAACACTGAAGCTTTCTTT. It codes for CASKMNTEAFF.